This TCR beta chain came from a study of T-cell memory formation after mild COVID-19. In TCRdb, the 5' RACE reads were re-called with MiXCR into one record per CDR3 protein. The sample records roughly 400,000 distinct CDR3 sequences, 20% to 25% being singletons. The CDR3 is made up of 10 amino acids. Looked up from germline, CDR1 is MNHNS and CDR2 is SASEGT. The germline V and J ends were trimmed by 8 bases and 5 bases, with 6 bases remaining between them. General study findings and limits: Researchers found some responding clones in pre-infection memory, a sign that cross-reactive memory joined.

Notes on this clonotype: Its antigen remains unidentified.

The TCR sequence derives from an adult woman who had mild COVID-19 (a few samples of this study predate the infection). Cell type and time point are not known. Input material: PBMCs or a T cell subset sorted from them (not recorded which). The chain recombines TRBV6-1 with TRBJ1-1; D gene unclear. This chain's CDR3 is CASGGTEAFF. The CDR3 DNA reads TGTGCCAGCGGCGGGACTGAAGCTTTCTTT.